The rows below give T cell receptor beta chains drawn from one sample of a study of cytomegalovirus exposure and HLA in healthy donors. Only in-frame clones appear in the TCRdb table, and some are missing; sequencing was by immunoSEQ multiplex PCR. The sample holds some 150,000 clones; 80% are singletons and the top ten take about 5%. The sample comprised PBMCs. The origin of the receptors is a male donor in good health and CMV-seronegative. CDR3s include the opening cysteine and the closing phenylalanine or tryptophan. A D gene is named only where the DNA matches it firmly. Some rows mark clone size as missing; the rest say once, few, many or name a class of expanded clone.

TRBJ2-7,-,-,TRBV6-5,TGTGCCAGCAGCCCCGACAGGCTTCGTTCCTACGAGCAGTACTTC,CASSPDRLRSYEQYF
TRBJ1-5,-,-,TRBV28,TGTGCCAGCAGTGGTGGGAGGCCCCAGCATTTT,CASSGGRPQHF
TRBJ1-2,-,-,TRBV6-5,TGTGCCAGCAAGGATGGCAGGGACTATGTTGGAGGCTACACCTTC,CASKDGRDYVGGYTF
TRBJ2-1,-,-,TRBV25-1,TGTGCCAGCAGCCTAATTCATGAGCAGTTCTTC,CASSLIHEQFF
TRBJ1-2,-,TRBD1,TRBV30,TGTGCCTGGGGAAGGGACAGGCCCTATGGCTACACCTTC,CAWGRDRPYGYTF
TRBJ2-7,-,TRBD1,TRBV9,TGTGCCAGCAGCGTCTCGGACAGGGGCAACGAGCAGTACTTC,CASSVSDRGNEQYF
TRBJ1-6,-,-,TRBV2,TGTGCCAGCAGTGAAAACGGCGGGACTGAGAATTCACCCCTCCACTTT,CASSENGGTENSPLHF
TRBJ1-1,-,-,TRBV4-3,TGCGCCAGCAGCCAGAGCGGGAACACTGAAGCTTTCTTT,CASSQSGNTEAFF
TRBJ1-4,-,TRBD1,TRBV2,TGTGCCAGCAGGGCCCTTCGACAGGGGAGAGAAAAACTGTTTTTT,CASRALRQGREKLFF
TRBJ2-7,-,-,TRBV9,TGTGCCAGCAGCGTAGACCAGGGTGACGAGCAGTACTTC,CASSVDQGDEQYF
TRBJ2-6,-,TRBD1,TRBV6-4,TGTGCCAGCAGTGAGGACAGGAAAAGCTCTGGGGCCAACGTCCTGACTTTC,CASSEDRKSSGANVLTF
TRBJ1-3,-,-,TRBV9,TGTGCCAGCAGCGTTTCTTATGGAGGGGATGGAAACACCATATATTTT,CASSVSYGGDGNTIYF
TRBJ1-4,-,-,TRBV9,TGTGCCAGCAGCGCAACAGGGTTCACGACTAATGAAAAACTGTTTTTT,CASSATGFTTNEKLFF
TRBJ1-2,-,-,TRBV4-3,TGCGCCAGCAGCCAAGAGTGGGGGGGGTTGGATGGCTACACCTTC,CASSQEWGGLDGYTF
TRBJ2-7,few,-,TRBV7-8,TGTGCCAGCAGCGATACAGGGAACTACGAGCAGTACTTC,CASSDTGNYEQYF
TRBJ1-2,-,TRBD1,TRBV18,TGTGCCAGCTCACCATGGGACAGGGGGAGCTATGGCTACACCTTC,CASSPWDRGSYGYTF
TRBJ2-6,few,-,TRBV5-5,TGTGCCAGCAGCTTGGCGAGACTCTCTGGGGCCAACGTCCTGACTTTC,CASSLARLSGANVLTF
TRBJ2-3,-,TRBD2,TRBV4-3,TGCGCCAGCAGCCAGACTAGCGGGGCTAGCACAGATACGCAGTATTTT,CASSQTSGASTDTQYF
TRBJ1-5,-,TRBD1,TRBV19,TGTGCCAGTAGCCCGGGACAGGGCTTACAGCCCCAGCATTTT,CASSPGQGLQPQHF
TRBJ2-5,-,-,TRBV5-5,TGTGCCAGCAGCTTGGCCCCCGGGGAGACCCAGTACTTC,CASSLAPGETQYF
TRBJ2-7,-,-,TRBV6-1,TGTGCCAGCAGTGAATATGGAGGTCCCTACGAGCAGTACTTC,CASSEYGGPYEQYF
TRBJ2-5,-,TRBD2,TRBV14,TGTGCCAGCAGCCATCCGACGGGACTAGTGGTAGATGGAGGCGAGACCCAGTACTTC,CASSHPTGLVVDGGETQYF
TRBJ1-4,once,-,TRBV9,TGTGCCAGCAGCCTTAGTGCAGGGGCGAATGAAAAACTGTTTTTT,CASSLSAGANEKLFF
TRBJ1-4,-,TRBD1,TRBV19,TGTGCCAGTAGTCCCTCCGGACAGGGTGAAAAACTGTTTTTT,CASSPSGQGEKLFF
TRBJ1-6,-,TRBD1,TRBV9,TGTGCCAGCAGCGCCGGGACAGGGCCAAGGTCACCCCTCCACTTT,CASSAGTGPRSPLHF
TRBJ2-3,-,-,TRBV7-2,TGTGCCAGCAGCTTAGCGGGACTTCTGCGTGGTACGCAGTATTTT,CASSLAGLLRGTQYF
TRBJ1-2,-,TRBD1,TRBV14,TGTGCCAGCAGCCAAGCGTCAGGGGGCTATGGCTACACCTTC,CASSQASGGYGYTF
TRBJ1-2,-,TRBD1,TRBV7-9,TGTGCCAGCAGCATGCCGGGACAGGGGCCCCACTGGGGCTACACCTTC,CASSMPGQGPHWGYTF
TRBJ2-2,-,-,TRBV6-4,TGTGCCAGCAGAACTCAGCACAGCACCGGGGAGCTGTTTTTT,CASRTQHSTGELFF
TRBJ2-1,-,-,TRBV18,TGTGCCAGCTCGGCAGGCATGGGAGGCAATGAGCAGTTCTTC,CASSAGMGGNEQFF
TRBJ2-5,-,TRBD1,TRBV4-2,TGTGCCAGCAGCTCACTGGGACAGGGCGGTGAGACCCAGTACTTC,CASSSLGQGGETQYF
TRBJ1-5,few,-,TRBV14,TGTGCCAGCAGCCTGGACAAGAGAAGATCAAGAGATCAGCCCCAGCATTTT,CASSLDKRRSRDQPQHF
TRBJ2-4,once,TRBD2,TRBV7-2,TGTGCCAGCAGCGTAGCGGGCAGGGCCTTAGCCAAAAACATTCAGTACTTC,CASSVAGRALAKNIQYF
TRBJ2-7,-,TRBD2,TRBV19,TGTGCCAGTAGCCCTAGCGGGGTCGCCTACGAGCAGTACTTC,CASSPSGVAYEQYF
TRBJ2-1,-,TRBD2,TRBV5-1,TGCGCCAGCAGCTTGGCTCCCGGGGGGGTTGGCAATGAGCAGTTCTTC,CASSLAPGGVGNEQFF
TRBJ2-1,-,-,TRBV7-9,TGTGCCAGCAGCTTAGCTCTGGAGGAGCAGTTCTTC,CASSLALEEQFF
TRBJ2-1,-,-,TRBV7-2,TGTGCCAGCAGCTCAGGGACTGTTGAGCAGTTCTTC,CASSSGTVEQFF
TRBJ1-3,-,TRBD1,TRBV6-6,TGTGCCAGCAGTTACTTGGGGACAGGGGTAGGAAACACCATATATTTT,CASSYLGTGVGNTIYF
TRBJ2-3,-,TRBD2,TRBV7-2,TGTGCCAGCAGCTTAGGGACTAGCGGGGGTGGGGATACGCAGTATTTT,CASSLGTSGGGDTQYF
TRBJ2-7,-,-,TRBV30,TGTGCCTGGAGTCTGGCGGAGAGCTCCTACGAGCAGTACTTC,CAWSLAESSYEQYF
TRBJ2-2,-,TRBD2,TRBV28,TGTGCCAGCAGTTTTCCCAAGCGGGGGGCGAACACCGGGGAGCTGTTTTTT,CASSFPKRGANTGELFF
TRBJ2-5,-,TRBD2,TRBV25-1,TGTGCCAGCAGTGAATATGGGCTAGCGGGGGGGGAGACCCAGTACTTC,CASSEYGLAGGETQYF
TRBJ1-5,-,-,TRBV30,TGTGCCTGGAGTGTACGGATCGGAGTTAGCAATCAGCCCCAGCATTTT,CAWSVRIGVSNQPQHF
TRBJ2-7,-,TRBD2,TRBV4-2,TGTGCCAGCAGCCAGGGGGGTTCCGGGACTAGAACTTACGAGCAGTACTTC,CASSQGGSGTRTYEQYF
TRBJ2-3,once,TRBD1,TRBV6-1,TGTGCCAGCAGCCTCCGACAGGGGGATACGCAGTATTTT,CASSLRQGDTQYF